The clone carrying this T cell receptor beta chain was recorded a few times. Its antigen is unknown. Germline V gives CDR1 SGDLS, CDR2 YYNGEE. The CDR3 runs to 16 residues. Trimming at V came to 0 bases and at J to 4 bases, leaving 6 bases not matched to a gene. 5'RACE with constant-segment primers built TCRalpha and TCRbeta cDNA libraries with UMIs. TCRdb redid the calling of the 5' RACE reads with MiXCR, one entry per CDR3 protein. Altogether around 300,000 distinct CDR3 sequences are present, 13% to 15% being singletons, with the ten largest covering 21%. The sample is drawn from a study of T-cell memory formation after mild COVID-19. Study outcomes and limitations: Contracting CD4+ clones lay largely in CM and EM, with CD8+ ones residing in EMRA. A balance of CD4 and CD8 characterized clones contracting day 15 to 85, whereas later expanders leaned CD4+. Detection of some responders pre-infection suggested pre-existing cross-reactive memory T cells participated.

The sequence was collected from a man aged 18 to 35 who had mild COVID-19 (a few samples of this study predate the infection). Cell type and time point are not known. The gene calls are TRBV9 and TRBJ2-1; 8 positions agree with TRBD1. Sequenced material: PBMCs or a T cell subset sorted from them (not recorded which). The CDR3 sequence: CASSVVGQGGYNEQFF. The CDR3 DNA follows: TGTGCCAGCAGCGTAGTAGGACAGGGCGGGTACAATGAGCAGTTCTTC.